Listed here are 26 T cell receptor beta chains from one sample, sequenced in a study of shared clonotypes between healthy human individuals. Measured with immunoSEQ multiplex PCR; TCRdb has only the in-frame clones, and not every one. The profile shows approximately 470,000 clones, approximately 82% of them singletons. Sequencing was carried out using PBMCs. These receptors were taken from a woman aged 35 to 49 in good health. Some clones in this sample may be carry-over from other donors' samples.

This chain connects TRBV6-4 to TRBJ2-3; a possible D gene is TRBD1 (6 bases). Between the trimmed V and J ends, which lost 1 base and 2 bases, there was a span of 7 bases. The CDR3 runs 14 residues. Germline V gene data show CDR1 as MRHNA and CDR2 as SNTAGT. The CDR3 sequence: CASSDLGHTDTQYF. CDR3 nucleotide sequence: TGTGCCAGCAGTGACTTGGGACACACAGATACGCAGTATTTT.

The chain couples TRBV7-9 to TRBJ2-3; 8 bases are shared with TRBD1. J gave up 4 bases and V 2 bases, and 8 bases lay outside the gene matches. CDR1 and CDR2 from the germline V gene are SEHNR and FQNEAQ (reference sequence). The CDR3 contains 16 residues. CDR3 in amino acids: CASSLNPTGVADTQYF. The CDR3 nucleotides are TGTGCCAGCAGCTTAAACCCGACAGGGGTTGCAGATACGCAGTATTTT.

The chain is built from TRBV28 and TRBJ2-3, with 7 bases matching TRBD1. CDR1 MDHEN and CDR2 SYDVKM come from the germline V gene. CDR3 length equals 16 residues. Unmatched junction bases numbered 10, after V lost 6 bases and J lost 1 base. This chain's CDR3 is CASSKLRTGGTDTQYF. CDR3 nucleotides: TGTGCCAGCAGCAAACTCCGGACAGGAGGCACAGATACGCAGTATTTT.

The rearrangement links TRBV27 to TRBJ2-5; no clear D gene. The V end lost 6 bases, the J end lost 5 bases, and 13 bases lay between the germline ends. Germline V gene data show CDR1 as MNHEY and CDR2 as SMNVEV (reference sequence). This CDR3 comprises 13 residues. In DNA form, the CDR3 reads TGTGCCAGCAGAGGAGCTGGAGTGGAGACCCAGTACTTC. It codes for CASRGAGVETQYF.

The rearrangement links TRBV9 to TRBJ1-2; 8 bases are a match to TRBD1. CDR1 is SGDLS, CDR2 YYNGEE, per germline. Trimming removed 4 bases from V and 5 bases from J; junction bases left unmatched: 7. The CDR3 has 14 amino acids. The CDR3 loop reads CASSPSDRDYGYTF. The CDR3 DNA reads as TGTGCCAGCAGCCCTTCGGACAGGGATTATGGCTACACCTTC.

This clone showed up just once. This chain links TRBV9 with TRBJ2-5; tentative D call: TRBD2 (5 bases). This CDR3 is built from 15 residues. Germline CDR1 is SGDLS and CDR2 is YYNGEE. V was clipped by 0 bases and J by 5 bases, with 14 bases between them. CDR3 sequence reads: CASSVEDGTGETQYF. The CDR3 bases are TGTGCCAGCAGCGTAGAGGACGGAACGGGGGAGACCCAGTACTTC.

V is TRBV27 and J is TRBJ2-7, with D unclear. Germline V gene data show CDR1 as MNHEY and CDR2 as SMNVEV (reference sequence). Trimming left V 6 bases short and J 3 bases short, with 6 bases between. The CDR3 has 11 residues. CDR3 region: CASSLYYEQYF. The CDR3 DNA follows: TGTGCCAGCAGCCTGTACTACGAGCAGTACTTC.

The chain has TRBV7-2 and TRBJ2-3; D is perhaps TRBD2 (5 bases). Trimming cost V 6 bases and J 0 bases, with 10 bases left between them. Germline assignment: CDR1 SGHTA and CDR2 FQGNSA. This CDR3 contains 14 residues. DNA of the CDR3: TGTGCCAGCAGAGGGCGGGTCAGCACAGATACGCAGTATTTT. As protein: CASRGRVSTDTQYF. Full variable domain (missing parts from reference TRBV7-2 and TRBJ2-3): GAGVSQSPSNKVTEKGKDVELRCDPISGHTALYWYRQSLGQGLEFLIYFQGNSAPDKSGLPSDRFSAERTGGSVSTLTIQRTQQEDSAVYLCASRGRVSTDTQYFGPGTRLTVL.

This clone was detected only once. For the CDR3, the DNA is TGTGCCAGCAGACTCGGGGCAGGGTCCTTCGGGGAGACCCAGTACTTC. Its protein product is CASRLGAGSFGETQYF. The rearrangement joins TRBV7-2 to TRBJ2-5; D may match TRBD1 or TRBD2 (5 bases each). Trimming stripped 6 bases from V and 5 bases from J, with 22 bases between. The CDR3 loop spans 16 amino acids. Germline V CDR1 and CDR2: SGHTA, FQGNSA.

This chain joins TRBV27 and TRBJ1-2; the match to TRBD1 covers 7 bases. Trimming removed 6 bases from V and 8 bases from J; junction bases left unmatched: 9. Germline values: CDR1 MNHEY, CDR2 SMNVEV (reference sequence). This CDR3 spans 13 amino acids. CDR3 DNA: TGTGCCAGCAGCTCAAGACAGGGACGGGGCTACACCTTC. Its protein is CASSSRQGRGYTF.

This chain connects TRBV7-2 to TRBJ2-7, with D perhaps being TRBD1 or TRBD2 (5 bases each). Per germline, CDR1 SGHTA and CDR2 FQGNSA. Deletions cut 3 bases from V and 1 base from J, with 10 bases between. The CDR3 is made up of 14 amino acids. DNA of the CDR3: TGTGCCAGCAGCTTTCGGGACGGATCCTACGAGCAGTACTTC. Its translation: CASSFRDGSYEQYF. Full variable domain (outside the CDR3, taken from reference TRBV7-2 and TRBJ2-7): GAGVSQSPSNKVTEKGKDVELRCDPISGHTALYWYRQSLGQGLEFLIYFQGNSAPDKSGLPSDRFSAERTGGSVSTLTIQRTQQEDSAVYLCASSFRDGSYEQYFGPGTRLTVT.

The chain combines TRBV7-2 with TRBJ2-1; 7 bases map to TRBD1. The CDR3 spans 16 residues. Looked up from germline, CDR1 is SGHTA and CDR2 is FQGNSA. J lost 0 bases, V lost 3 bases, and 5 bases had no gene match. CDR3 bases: TGTGCCAGCAGCTTCGACAGGGTCCGCTCCTACAATGAGCAGTTCTTC. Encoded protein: CASSFDRVRSYNEQFF. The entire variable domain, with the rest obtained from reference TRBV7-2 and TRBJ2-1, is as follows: GAGVSQSPSNKVTEKGKDVELRCDPISGHTALYWYRQSLGQGLEFLIYFQGNSAPDKSGLPSDRFSAERTGGSVSTLTIQRTQQEDSAVYLCASSFDRVRSYNEQFFGPGTRLTVL.

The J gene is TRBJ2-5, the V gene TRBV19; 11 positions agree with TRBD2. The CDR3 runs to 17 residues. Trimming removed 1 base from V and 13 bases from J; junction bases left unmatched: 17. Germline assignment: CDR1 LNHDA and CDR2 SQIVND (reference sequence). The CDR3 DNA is TGTGCCAGTAGTATAGTTGACCTAGCGGGAGGTGGGTCGGCCAGGTACTTC. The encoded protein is CASSIVDLAGGGSARYF.

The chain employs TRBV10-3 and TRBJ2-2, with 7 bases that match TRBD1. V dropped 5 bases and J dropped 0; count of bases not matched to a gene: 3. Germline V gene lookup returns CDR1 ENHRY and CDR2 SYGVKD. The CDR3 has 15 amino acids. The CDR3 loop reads CAISRQGANTGELFF. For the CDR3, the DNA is TGTGCCATCAGTCGGCAGGGGGCGAACACCGGGGAGCTGTTTTTT.

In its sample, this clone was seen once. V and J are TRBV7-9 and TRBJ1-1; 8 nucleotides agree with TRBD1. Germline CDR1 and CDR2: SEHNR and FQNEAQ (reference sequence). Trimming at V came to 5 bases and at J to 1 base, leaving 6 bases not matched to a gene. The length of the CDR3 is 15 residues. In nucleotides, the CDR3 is TGTGCCAGCAGCGGCAGGGGGCCTACGAACACTGAAGCTTTCTTT. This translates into CASSGRGPTNTEAFF.

The CDR3 is CASSVEIYQPQHF. The CDR3 nucleotides read TGTGCCAGCAGTGTGGAGATCTATCAGCCCCAGCATTTT. V is TRBV2 and J is TRBJ1-5; D not certain. CDR1 is SNHLY and CDR2 is FYNNEI in the germline V gene. The CDR3 runs 13 residues. V lost 4 bases and J lost 5, with 9 bases in between.

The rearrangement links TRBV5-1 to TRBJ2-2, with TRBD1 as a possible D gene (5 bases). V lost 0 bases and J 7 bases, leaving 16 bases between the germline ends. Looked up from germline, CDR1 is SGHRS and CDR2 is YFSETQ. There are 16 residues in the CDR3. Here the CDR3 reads CASSLDGRTMGGELFF. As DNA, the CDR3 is TGCGCCAGCAGCTTGGACGGCAGGACAATGGGCGGGGAGCTGTTTTTT.

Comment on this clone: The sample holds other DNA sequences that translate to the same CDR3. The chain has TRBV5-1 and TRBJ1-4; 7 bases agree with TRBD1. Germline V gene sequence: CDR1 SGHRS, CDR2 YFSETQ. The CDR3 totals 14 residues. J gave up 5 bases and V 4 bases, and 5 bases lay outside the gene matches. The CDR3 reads CASSLGGRNEKLFF. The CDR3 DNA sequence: TGCGCCAGCAGCCTAGGGGGCCGGAATGAAAAACTGTTTTTT. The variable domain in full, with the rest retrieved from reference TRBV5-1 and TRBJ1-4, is KAGVTQTPRYLIKTRGQQVTLSCSPISGHRSVSWYQQTPGQGLQFLFEYFSETQRNKGNFPGRFSGRQFSNSRSEMNVSTLELGDSALYLCASSLGGRNEKLFFGSGTQLSVL.

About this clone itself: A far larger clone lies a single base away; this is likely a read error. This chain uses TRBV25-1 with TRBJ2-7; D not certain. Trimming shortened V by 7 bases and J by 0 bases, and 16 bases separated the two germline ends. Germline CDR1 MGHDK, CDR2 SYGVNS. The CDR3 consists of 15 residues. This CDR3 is CASNGPLENSYEQYF. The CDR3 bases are TGTGCCAGCAATGGCCCCCTGGAGAACTCCTACGAGCAGTACTTC.

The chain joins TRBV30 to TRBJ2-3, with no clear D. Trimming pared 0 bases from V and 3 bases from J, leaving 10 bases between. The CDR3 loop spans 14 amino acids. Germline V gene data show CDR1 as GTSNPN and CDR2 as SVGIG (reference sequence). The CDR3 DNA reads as TGTGCCTGGAGTGTAAGACTTGGTACAGATACGCAGTATTTT. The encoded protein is CAWSVRLGTDTQYF. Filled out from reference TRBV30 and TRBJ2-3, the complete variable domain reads SQTIHQWPATLVQPVGSPLSLECTVEGTSNPNLYWYRQAAGRGLQLLFYSVGIGQISSEVPQNLSASRPQDRQFILSSKKLLLSDSGFYLCAWSVRLGTDTQYFGPGTRLTVL.

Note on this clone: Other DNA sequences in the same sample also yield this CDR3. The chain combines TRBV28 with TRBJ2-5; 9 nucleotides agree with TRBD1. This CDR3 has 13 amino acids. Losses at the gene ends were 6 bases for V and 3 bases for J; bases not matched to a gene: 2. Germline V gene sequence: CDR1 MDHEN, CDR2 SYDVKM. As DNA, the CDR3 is TGTGCCAGCAGGACAGGGGGAGAAGAGACCCAGTACTTC. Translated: CASRTGGEETQYF.

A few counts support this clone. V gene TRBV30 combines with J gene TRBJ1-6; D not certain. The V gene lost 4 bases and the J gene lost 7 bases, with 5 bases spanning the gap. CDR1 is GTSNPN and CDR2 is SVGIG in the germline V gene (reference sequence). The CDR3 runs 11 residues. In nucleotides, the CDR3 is TGTGCCTGGAAGCGGAATTCACCCCTCCACTTT. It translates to CAWKRNSPLHF.

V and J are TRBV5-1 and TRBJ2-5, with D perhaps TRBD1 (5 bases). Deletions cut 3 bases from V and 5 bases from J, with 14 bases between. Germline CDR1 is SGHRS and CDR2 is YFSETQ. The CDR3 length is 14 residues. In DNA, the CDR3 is TGCGCCAGCAGCTGGGCTAGGGGCCTGGAGACCCAGTACTTC. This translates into CASSWARGLETQYF. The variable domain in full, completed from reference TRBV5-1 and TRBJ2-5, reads KAGVTQTPRYLIKTRGQQVTLSCSPISGHRSVSWYQQTPGQGLQFLFEYFSETQRNKGNFPGRFSGRQFSNSRSEMNVSTLELGDSALYLCASSWARGLETQYFGPGTRLLVL.

The CDR3 DNA reads as TGTGCCAGCAGCCAAGAAGGGGCAGGATTCTACGAGCAGTACTTC. It codes for CASSQEGAGFYEQYF. The chain uses TRBV14 and TRBJ2-7; D is possibly TRBD1 (5 bases). The V end lost 0 bases, the J end lost 3 bases, and 12 bases lay between the germline ends. The CDR3 is made up of 15 amino acids. Looked up from germline, CDR1 is SGHDN and CDR2 is FVKESK.

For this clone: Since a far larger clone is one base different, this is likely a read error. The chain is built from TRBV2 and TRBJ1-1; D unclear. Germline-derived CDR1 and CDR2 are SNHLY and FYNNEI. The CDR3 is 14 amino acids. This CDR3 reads CARSEIRVNTEAFF. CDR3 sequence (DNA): TGTGCCAGAAGTGAGATACGGGTGAACACTGAAGCTTTCTTT.

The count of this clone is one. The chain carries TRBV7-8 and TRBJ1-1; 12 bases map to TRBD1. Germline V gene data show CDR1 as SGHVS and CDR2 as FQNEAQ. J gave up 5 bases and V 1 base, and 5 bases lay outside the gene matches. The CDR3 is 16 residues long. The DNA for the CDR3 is TGTGCCAGCAGCTTAGTTTCGGGACAGGGGGCTACTGAAGCTTTCTTT. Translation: CASSLVSGQGATEAFF.